This T cell receptor (beta chain) was found in a study of cytomegalovirus exposure and HLA in healthy donors. Profiled with immunoSEQ multiplex PCR; TCRdb holds only in-frame clones, not every one. This sample carries approximately 60,000 clones, 80% to 95% of them seen once, and the ten largest clones take roughly 3%. Per germline, CDR1 SNHLY and CDR2 FYNNEI. The CDR3 length is 15 residues. The rearrangement joins TRBV2 to TRBJ2-4, with a weak D call TRBD1 (6 bases). This receptor was identified in a man between 18 and 35 years old in good health and CMV-seronegative. The sample was PBMCs. The CDR3 region has the DNA TGTGCGAGTGAAAGACGCCAGGGGGCCAAAAACATTCAGTACTTC. Translation gives CASERRQGAKNIQYF.